The sequence of this T cell receptor (beta chain) was determined in a study of blood T cell repertoires in COVID-19. Germline V gene lookup returns CDR1 MNHEY and CDR2 SVGAGI. The CDR3 runs 15 residues. Trimming took 5 bases from V and 4 from J, leaving 17 bases between them. Produced via immunoSEQ multiplex PCR; TCRdb's table is partial and in-frame only. The data hold a few hundred thousand clones, with roughly 89% observed a single time. The material sequenced was peripheral blood. The TCR originated in a man between 18 and 29 years old with COVID-19, enrolled during active disease. J is TRBJ1-2 and V is TRBV6-5, with a tentative D call TRBD1 (6 bases). This CDR3 reads CASSPTQQGRYGYTF. DNA for the CDR3: TGTGCCAGCAGTCCGACCCAACAGGGTCGCTATGGCTACACCTTC.